The 9 T cell receptor beta chains below come from one sample, sequenced in a study of OX40 agonist ivuxolimab in advanced cancers. Clones were read by immunoSEQ multiplex PCR, and TCRdb kept only the in-frame ones, dropping some. The repertoire holds more than 12,000 clones, with approximately 93% as singletons. The sequenced sample was CD4+ or CD8+ T cells sorted from blood, obtained in a trial of the OX40 agonist ivuxolimab. The source of these receptors is an adult with an advanced solid tumor such as melanoma, head and neck, liver or kidney cancer.

V gene TRBV27 combines with J gene TRBJ2-1; D possibly corresponds to TRBD2 (6 bases). In germline, CDR1 is MNHEY, CDR2 SMNVEV (reference sequence). Trimming pared 7 bases from V and 7 bases from J, leaving 23 bases between. This CDR3 has 16 residues. DNA of the CDR3: TGTGCCAGCACGACTTTGCGGGGCGCAGGTTTGAATGAGCAGTTCTTC. It encodes CASTTLRGAGLNEQFF.

The V call is TRBV13, the J call TRBJ2-5; D possibly uses TRBD1 or TRBD2 (5 bases each). Trimming left V 2 bases short and J 3 bases short, with 7 bases between. Germline V lookup: CDR1 PRHDT, CDR2 FYEKMQ (reference sequence). This CDR3 contains 13 residues. CDR3 DNA: TGTGCCAGCAGCTTAAGAGGGGAAGAGACCCAGTACTTC. It translates to CASSLRGEETQYF.

The chain joins TRBV13 to TRBJ2-7; 14 bases agree with TRBD2. Germline V gene lookup returns CDR1 PRHDT and CDR2 FYEKMQ (reference sequence). This CDR3 comprises 15 residues. Unmatched junction bases numbered 4, after V lost 5 bases and J lost 4 bases. CDR3 residues: CASSTGTSGSYEQYF. The DNA for the CDR3 is TGTGCCAGCAGCACCGGGACTAGCGGGAGTTACGAGCAGTACTTC.

The chain is built from TRBV5-8 and TRBJ2-7; 11 bases align to TRBD1. Germline V gene lookup returns CDR1 SGHTS and CDR2 YDEGEE. The CDR3 sequence is 17 residues long. The V and J ends lost 4 bases and 7 bases, in that order; junction bases with no gene match: 16. The DNA of the CDR3 is TGTGCCAGCAGCGCCGATGGGACAGGGGGTACCTTTGTGGAGCAGTACTTC. Protein product: CASSADGTGGTFVEQYF.

The rearrangement joins TRBV14 to TRBJ2-7; D remains ambiguous. CDR3 length: 12 amino acids. Germline values: CDR1 SGHDN, CDR2 FVKESK. V was shortened by 5 bases and J by 5 bases, with 10 bases between the two germline ends. CDR3 in DNA: TGTGCCAGCAGCGCTCTGGTTCACGAGCAGTACTTC. Encoded protein: CASSALVHEQYF.

This clone was detected once. The rearrangement joins TRBV21-1 to TRBJ2-7; the DNA was not compared with TRBD2, the D call given in the table. TRBV21-1 is described as a pseudogene. The CDR3 sequence is 15 residues long. Here the CDR3 DNA reads TGTGCCAGCACCCTTTCGGGGGGGATGACCTACGAGCAGTACTTC. Protein sequence: CASTLSGGMTYEQYF.

This sequence joins TRBV9 and TRBJ2-6; no clear D gene. The CDR3 extends over 18 amino acids. V lost 0 bases, J lost 0 bases, and 13 bases lay in between. Per germline, CDR1 SGDLS and CDR2 YYNGEE. The DNA for the CDR3 is TGTGCCAGCAGCGTAGGGAAGGGCTTGAGCTCTGGGGCCAACGTCCTGACTTTC. Amino acid sequence: CASSVGKGLSSGANVLTF.

The chain links TRBV4-3 to TRBJ1-4; D is uncertain. The CDR3 is made up of 18 amino acids. The germline V and J ends were trimmed by 1 base and 5 bases, with 20 bases remaining between them. Germline CDR1 and CDR2: LGHNA and YSLEER. The CDR3 DNA reads as TGCGCCAGCAGCCAAGCCCCGGCGGGAAGCGGACTGAATGAAAAACTGTTTTTT. Amino acids: CASSQAPAGSGLNEKLFF.

This chain joins TRBV4-1 and TRBJ2-6; possible D gene TRBD2, 6 bases. V was trimmed by 4 bases and J by 4 bases, leaving 8 bases between them. This CDR3 has 14 residues. Germline CDR1 MGHRA, CDR2 YSYEKL. CDR3 coding DNA: TGCGCCAGCAGCCCGGGGGTGGGGGCCAACGTCCTGACTTTC. It yields the protein CASSPGVGANVLTF.